Here is one TCR beta chain with its context. The antigen is not known. Germline-derived CDR1 and CDR2 are SGHRS and YFSETQ. The CDR3 has 15 residues. The V and J ends lost 2 bases and 1 base, in that order; junction bases with no gene match: 6. This sample was included in a study of cytomegalovirus exposure and HLA in healthy donors. Study observations and caveats: Approximately 160 TCR beta chains were listed as cytomegalovirus-associated. Presence/absence analysis assumed near-uniform sequencing depth across donors.

Both 60 Vbeta primers and 13 Jbeta primers went into the PCR. TCRdb's table, derived via immunoSEQ multiplex PCR, lists solely in-frame clones and lacks some. In the table there are some 130,000 clones, roughly 68% of which are singletons. The J gene is TRBJ2-7, the V gene TRBV5-1, with 7 bases fitting TRBD1. The sequenced sample consisted of PBMCs. This sequence was found in a woman aged 50 to 60 in good health and CMV-seropositive. CDR3 sequence reads: CASSFSGGESYEQYF. The CDR3 DNA follows: TGCGCCAGCAGCTTCTCAGGGGGAGAGTCCTACGAGCAGTACTTC.